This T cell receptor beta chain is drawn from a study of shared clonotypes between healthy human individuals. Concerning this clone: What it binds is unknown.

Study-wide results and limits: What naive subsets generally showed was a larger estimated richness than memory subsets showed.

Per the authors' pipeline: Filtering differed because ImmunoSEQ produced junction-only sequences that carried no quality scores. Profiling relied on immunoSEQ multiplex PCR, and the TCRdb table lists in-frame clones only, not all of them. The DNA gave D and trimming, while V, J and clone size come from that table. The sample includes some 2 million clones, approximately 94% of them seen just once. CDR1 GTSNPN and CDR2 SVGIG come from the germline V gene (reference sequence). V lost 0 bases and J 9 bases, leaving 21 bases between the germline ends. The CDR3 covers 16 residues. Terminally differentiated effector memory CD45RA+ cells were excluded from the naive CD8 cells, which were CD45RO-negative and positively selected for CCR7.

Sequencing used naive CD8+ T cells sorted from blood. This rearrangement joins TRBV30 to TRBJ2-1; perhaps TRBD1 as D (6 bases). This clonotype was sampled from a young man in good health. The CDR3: CAWSVQGHNRISEQFF. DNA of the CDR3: TGTGCCTGGAGTGTACAGGGACACAATAGGATAAGTGAGCAGTTCTTC.